This T cell receptor beta chain derives from a study of CD8 T cells in Susac syndrome. Background on the study: The Susac syndrome patients that were sequenced included roughly six with active disease and under 10 in remission. Points from the study as a whole: The relatively small number of individuals in the TCR sequencing and HLA analysis was acknowledged by the study.

Details on this clonotype: The target antigen is unknown.

Random hexamers primed reverse transcription of 0.5 to 1 ug RNA. immunoSEQ multiplex PCR amplified TCR beta CDR3 across 54 Vbeta, 13 Jbeta. TCRdb re-analysed the immunoSEQ multiplex PCR reads in MiXCR, keeping a single row per CDR3 protein. The table records around 80,000 distinct CDR3 sequences, approximately 93% of them present only once. This CDR3 region has 15 residues. In germline, CDR1 is LGHNA, CDR2 YNFKEQ. Trimming left V 4 bases short and J 2 bases short, with 14 bases between. TCR beta was sequenced from blood CD8+ and CD4+ T cells. This TCR came from a human donor with Susac syndrome. V and J are TRBV4-2 and TRBJ1-1; D remains ambiguous. Sequencing was carried out using CD8+ T cells from PBMCs. In DNA, the CDR3 is TGTGCCAGCAGCCTTCGCCGGGATACCAACACTGAAGCTTTCTTT. Amino acids: CASSLRRDTNTEAFF.